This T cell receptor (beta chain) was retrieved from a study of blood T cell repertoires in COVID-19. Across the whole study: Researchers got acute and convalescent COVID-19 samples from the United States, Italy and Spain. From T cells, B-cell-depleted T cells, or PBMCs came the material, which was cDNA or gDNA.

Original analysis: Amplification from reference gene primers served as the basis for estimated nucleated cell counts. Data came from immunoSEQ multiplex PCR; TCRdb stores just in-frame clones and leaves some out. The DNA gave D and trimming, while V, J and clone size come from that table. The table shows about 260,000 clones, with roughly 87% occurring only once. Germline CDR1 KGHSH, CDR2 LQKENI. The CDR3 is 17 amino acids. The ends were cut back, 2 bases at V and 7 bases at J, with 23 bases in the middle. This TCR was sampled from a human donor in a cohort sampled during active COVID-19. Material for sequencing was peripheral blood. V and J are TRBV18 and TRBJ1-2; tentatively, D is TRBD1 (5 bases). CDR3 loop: CASSPESGPGRSGGYTF. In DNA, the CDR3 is TGTGCCAGCTCACCAGAGAGTGGACCAGGGAGGTCGGGTGGCTACACCTTC. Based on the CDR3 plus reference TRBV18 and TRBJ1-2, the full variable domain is NAGVMQNPRHLVRRRGQEARLRCSPMKGHSHVYWYRQLPEEGLKFMVYLQKENIIDESGMPKERFSAEFPKEGPSILRIQQVVRGDSAAYFCASSPESGPGRSGGYTFGSGTRLTVV.